This is a list of T cell receptor beta chains from one sample in a study of shared clonotypes between healthy human individuals. The protocol was immunoSEQ multiplex PCR, while the TCRdb copy is restricted to in-frame clones and leaves out a portion. The data hold some 2,500,000 clones, with approximately 94% observed a single time. Sequences were obtained from naive CD4+ T cells from PBMCs. These receptors came from a man aged 18 to 35 in good health. Some clones in this sample may be carry-over from other donors' samples. CDR3s include the opening cysteine and the closing phenylalanine or tryptophan. A D gene is named only where the DNA matches it firmly. The listing skips clone size in some rows; elsewhere it reads once, few, many or a size class.

CDR3aa	CDR3nt	abundance	d_gene	v_gene	j_gene
CASSVGGQGGLTQYF	TGTGCCAGCAGCGTAGGGGGACAGGGCGGGTTGACCCAGTACTTC	.	TRBD1	TRBV9	TRBJ2-5
CASTLQLNTEAFF	TGTGCCAGTACCCTACAGCTGAACACTGAAGCTTTCTTT	.	.	TRBV19	TRBJ1-1
CASSATATNEKLFF	TGTGCCAGCAGTGCAACAGCAACTAATGAAAAACTGTTTTTT	.	.	TRBV27	TRBJ1-4
CASSSIGQNTGELFF	TGTGCCAGCAGTTCCATCGGACAGAACACCGGGGAGCTGTTTTTT	.	.	TRBV28	TRBJ2-2
CASSPGPTTGDGYTF	TGTGCCAGCTCACCAGGCCCCACGACAGGGGATGGCTACACCTTC	.	TRBD1	TRBV18	TRBJ1-2
CASSAGLAGVRQETQYF	TGTGCCAGCAGCGCGGGACTAGCGGGAGTACGGCAAGAGACCCAGTACTTC	.	TRBD2	TRBV7-9	TRBJ2-5
CASSLGSGQRNQPQHF	TGTGCCAGCAGCTTAGGTTCAGGTCAACGCAATCAGCCCCAGCATTTT	.	.	TRBV7-2	TRBJ1-5
CALTQGMGTEAFF	TGTGCACTTACCCAGGGGATGGGGACTGAAGCTTTCTTT	.	.	TRBV7-2	TRBJ1-1
CASSPTTSSGIYEQYF	TGCGCCAGCAGTCCGACCACCTCTAGCGGGATATACGAGCAGTACTTC	.	TRBD2	TRBV5-1	TRBJ2-7
CASSVSPGGNQPQHF	TGCGCCAGCAGCGTGAGCCCTGGGGGCAATCAGCCCCAGCATTTT	.	.	TRBV5-1	TRBJ1-5
CASSYYGQGDIYEQYF	TGTGCCAGCAGCTATTATGGACAGGGGGATATCTACGAGCAGTACTTC	.	TRBD1	TRBV7-9	TRBJ2-7
CASSSSIQPQHF	TGTGCCAGCAGCTCTTCAATTCAGCCCCAGCATTTT	once	.	TRBV11-2	TRBJ1-5
CASSRAGVFGNTIYF	TGTGCCAGCAGCCGGGCTGGGGTTTTCGGAAACACCATATATTTT	.	.	TRBV7-9	TRBJ1-3
CASSLSFRQGGGYTF	TGTGCCAGCAGCTTAAGTTTCCGACAGGGCGGTGGCTACACCTTC	.	TRBD1	TRBV7-9	TRBJ1-2
CASSQSRQGGEKLFF	TGCGCCAGCAGCCAGAGTCGACAGGGAGGGGAAAAACTGTTTTTT	.	TRBD1	TRBV5-1	TRBJ1-4
CASSSRLAGGDTQYF	TGTGCCAGCAGCTCCCGACTAGCGGGAGGAGATACGCAGTATTTT	.	TRBD2	TRBV5-4	TRBJ2-3
CAWSHRGQVYEQYF	TGTGCCTGGTCCCACAGGGGGCAGGTTTACGAGCAGTACTTC	.	TRBD1	TRBV30	TRBJ2-7
CASSRWTSGRSSYNEQFF	TGTGCCAGTAGCCGGTGGACTAGCGGGAGGTCGTCCTACAATGAGCAGTTCTTC	.	TRBD2	TRBV19	TRBJ2-1
CASTHRVSSYEQYF	TGTGCCAGCACCCACCGGGTCTCCTCGTACGAGCAGTACTTC	.	.	TRBV28	TRBJ2-7
CASSPLPGHPSRNYGYTF	TGTGCCAGCTCACCCCTGCCGGGACACCCCTCAAGGAACTATGGCTACACCTTC	.	.	TRBV18	TRBJ1-2
CASSLSQIQETQYF	TGCGCCAGCAGCTTATCGCAGATCCAAGAGACCCAGTACTTC	once	.	TRBV5-1	TRBJ2-5
CASSLATKGDTQYF	TGCGCCAGCAGCTTGGCAACGAAAGGGGATACGCAGTATTTT	.	.	TRBV5-1	TRBJ2-3
CASSDSTRASGSPDTQYF	TGTGCCAGCAGTGACTCGACAAGGGCTAGCGGGAGTCCAGATACGCAGTATTTT	.	TRBD2	TRBV6-4	TRBJ2-3
CATGVGGATNEKLFF	TGTGCCACCGGGGTGGGGGGCGCAACTAATGAAAAACTGTTTTTT	.	.	TRBV28	TRBJ1-4
CASSPGEERSYNEQFF	TGTGCCAGCAGCCCGGGGGAGGAGAGATCCTACAATGAGCAGTTCTTC	.	.	TRBV5-6	TRBJ2-1
CASSLSLAGNYEQYF	TGTGCCAGCAGTTTATCCCTAGCGGGGAACTACGAGCAGTACTTC	.	TRBD2	TRBV28	TRBJ2-7
CASIVTPILNTEAFF	TGTGCCAGCATTGTGACACCGATCTTGAACACTGAAGCTTTCTTT	.	.	TRBV2	TRBJ1-1
CASSPEGGWGYTF	TGTGCCAGCTCACCCGAAGGGGGCTGGGGCTACACCTTC	.	TRBD1	TRBV18	TRBJ1-2
CASTFAGGRGTEAFF	TGTGCCAGCACCTTCGCCGGGGGGCGGGGCACTGAAGCTTTCTTT	.	.	TRBV6-5	TRBJ1-1
CASSSTPRIPTETQYF	TGTGCCAGTAGTTCAACGCCACGGATCCCGACGGAGACCCAGTACTTC	.	.	TRBV19	TRBJ2-5
CASSLDRFYGYTF	TGCGCCAGCAGCTTGGACAGATTCTATGGCTACACCTTC	.	.	TRBV5-1	TRBJ1-2
CASSLRVRNSNEKLFF	TGTGCCAGCAGCTTACGCGTCAGAAACTCCAATGAAAAACTGTTTTTT	.	.	TRBV7-2	TRBJ1-4
CASSRGGGDYNEQFF	TGCGCCAGCAGCCGCGGAGGGGGGGACTACAATGAGCAGTTCTTC	.	.	TRBV4-1	TRBJ2-1
CASSRDRDEQFF	TGTGCCAGCAGCCGAGACAGGGATGAGCAGTTCTTC	.	TRBD1	TRBV6-5	TRBJ2-1
CASSIGDRGRKETQYF	TGTGCCAGCAGCATTGGGGACAGGGGCCGGAAGGAGACCCAGTACTTC	.	TRBD1	TRBV7-9	TRBJ2-5
CASSQDRANYGYTF	TGTGCCAGCAGCCAAGACAGAGCGAACTATGGCTACACCTTC	.	.	TRBV14	TRBJ1-2
CASSPPDRENYGYTF	TGTGCCAGCTCACCACCCGACCGAGAGAACTATGGCTACACCTTC	.	.	TRBV18	TRBJ1-2
CAWSVGLAAHGETQYF	TGTGCCTGGAGTGTAGGTCTGGCGGCCCACGGGGAGACCCAGTACTTC	.	.	TRBV30	TRBJ2-5
CAISDSPSGIGEQFF	TGTGCCATCAGTGATTCCCCTAGCGGGATAGGTGAGCAGTTCTTC	.	TRBD2	TRBV10-3	TRBJ2-1
CASYSGREKLFF	TGTGCCAGCTACTCGGGGCGTGAAAAACTGTTTTTT	.	.	TRBV6-4	TRBJ1-4
CASSTIMTLSLRFF	TGTGCCAGCAGCACTATAATGACTCTATCACTGCGGTTCTTC	.	.	TRBV2	TRBJ2-1
CASSPLPSGRGEQFF	TGTGCCAGCAGCCCCCTCCCTAGCGGGAGGGGTGAGCAGTTCTTC	.	TRBD2	TRBV7-2	TRBJ2-1